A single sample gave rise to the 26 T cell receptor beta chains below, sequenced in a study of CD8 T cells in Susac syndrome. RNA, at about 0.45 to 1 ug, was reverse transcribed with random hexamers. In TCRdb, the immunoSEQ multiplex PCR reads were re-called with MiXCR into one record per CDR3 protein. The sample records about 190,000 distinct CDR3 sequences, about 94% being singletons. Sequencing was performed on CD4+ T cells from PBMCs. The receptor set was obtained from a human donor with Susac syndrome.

CDR3 sequence: CASSYGREPQHF. The CDR3 coding sequence is TGTGCCAGCAGTTACGGACGGGAGCCCCAGCATTTT. The rearrangement uses TRBV6-6 and TRBJ1-5; no definite D call. This CDR3 contains 12 residues. Germline V gene data show CDR1 as MNHNY and CDR2 as SVGAGI (reference sequence). V was cut by 2 bases and J by 8 bases, with 7 bases left in between.

The DNA for the CDR3 is TGTGCCTGGGGATTAGGGGTTAGCTATGGCTACACCTTC. Amino acid sequence: CAWGLGVSYGYTF. J is TRBJ1-2 and V is TRBV30; a weak D match, TRBD1 (5 bases). V shed 5 bases and J shed 4 bases, with 14 bases lying between them. This CDR3 comprises 13 residues. CDR1 is GTSNPN and CDR2 is SVGIG in the germline V gene (reference sequence).

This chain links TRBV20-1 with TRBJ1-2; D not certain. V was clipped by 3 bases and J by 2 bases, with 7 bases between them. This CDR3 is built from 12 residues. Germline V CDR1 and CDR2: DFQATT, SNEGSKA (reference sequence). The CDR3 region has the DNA TGCAGTGCTAGTGGTCAAAACTATGGCTACACCTTC. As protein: CSASGQNYGYTF.

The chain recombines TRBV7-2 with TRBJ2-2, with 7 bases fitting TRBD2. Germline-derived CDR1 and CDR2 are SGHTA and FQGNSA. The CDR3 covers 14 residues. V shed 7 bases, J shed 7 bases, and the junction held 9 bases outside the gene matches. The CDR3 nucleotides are TGTGCCAGCAAGCCGGGAGGATTCAGCGGGGAGCTGTTTTTT. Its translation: CASKPGGFSGELFF.

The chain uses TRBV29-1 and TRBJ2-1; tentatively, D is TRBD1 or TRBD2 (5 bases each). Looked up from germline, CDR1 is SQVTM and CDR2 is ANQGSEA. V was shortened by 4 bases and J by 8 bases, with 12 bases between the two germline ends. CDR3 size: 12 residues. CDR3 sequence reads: CSVGDGSDEQFF. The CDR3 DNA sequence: TGCAGCGTTGGGGACGGTTCCGATGAGCAGTTCTTC.

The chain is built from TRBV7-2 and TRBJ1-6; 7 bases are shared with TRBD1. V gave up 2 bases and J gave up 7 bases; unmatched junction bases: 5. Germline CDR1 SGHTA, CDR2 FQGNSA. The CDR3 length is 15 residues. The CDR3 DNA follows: TGTGCCAGCAGCTTAAATGGCAGGGGGAATTCACCCCTCCACTTT. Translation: CASSLNGRGNSPLHF.

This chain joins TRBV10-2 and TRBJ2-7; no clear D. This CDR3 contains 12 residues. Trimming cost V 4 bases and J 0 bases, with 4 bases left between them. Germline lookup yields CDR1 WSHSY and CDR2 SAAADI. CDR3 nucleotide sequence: TGCGCCAGCAGTGTAGTCTCCTACGAGCAGTACTTC. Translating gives CASSVVSYEQYF.

CDR3 in amino acids: CASSGTETYGYTF. CDR3 DNA sequence: TGTGCCAGCAGTGGAACAGAGACCTATGGCTACACCTTC. The genes are TRBV25-1 and TRBJ1-2; D is unclear. V was pared by 4 bases and J by 4 bases, with 10 bases between. The germline V gene encodes CDR1 MGHDK and CDR2 SYGVNS. CDR3 length: 13 residues.

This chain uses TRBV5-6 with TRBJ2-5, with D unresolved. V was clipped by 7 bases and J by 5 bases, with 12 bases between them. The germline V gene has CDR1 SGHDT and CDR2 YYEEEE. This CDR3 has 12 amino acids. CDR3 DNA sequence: TGTGCCAGCGAAACCCTTGGGGAGACCCAGTACTTC. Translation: CASETLGETQYF.

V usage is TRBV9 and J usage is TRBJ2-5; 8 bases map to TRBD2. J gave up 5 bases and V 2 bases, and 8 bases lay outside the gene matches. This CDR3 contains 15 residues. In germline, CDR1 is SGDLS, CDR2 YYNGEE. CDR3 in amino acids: CASSVHQRGWETQYF. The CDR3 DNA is TGTGCCAGCAGCGTCCATCAGCGGGGGTGGGAGACCCAGTACTTC.

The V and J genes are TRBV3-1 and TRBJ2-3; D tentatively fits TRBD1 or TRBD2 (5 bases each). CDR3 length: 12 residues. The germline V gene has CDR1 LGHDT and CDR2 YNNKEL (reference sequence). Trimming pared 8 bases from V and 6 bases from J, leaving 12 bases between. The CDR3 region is CASGTVMDTQYF. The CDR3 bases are TGTGCCAGCGGGACCGTCATGGATACGCAGTATTTT.

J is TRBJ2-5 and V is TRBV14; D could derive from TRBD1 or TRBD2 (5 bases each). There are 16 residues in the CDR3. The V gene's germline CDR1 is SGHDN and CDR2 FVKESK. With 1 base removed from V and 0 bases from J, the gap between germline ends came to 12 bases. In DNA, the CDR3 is TGTGCCAGCAGCCAAGGACCCGGGGCCTACCAAGAGACCCAGTACTTC. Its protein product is CASSQGPGAYQETQYF.

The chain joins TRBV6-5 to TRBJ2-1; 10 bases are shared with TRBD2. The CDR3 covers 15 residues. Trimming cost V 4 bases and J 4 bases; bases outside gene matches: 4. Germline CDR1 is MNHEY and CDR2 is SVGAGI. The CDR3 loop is CASSSTSGPYNEQFF. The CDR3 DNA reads TGTGCCAGCAGTTCGACTAGCGGGCCGTACAATGAGCAGTTCTTC.

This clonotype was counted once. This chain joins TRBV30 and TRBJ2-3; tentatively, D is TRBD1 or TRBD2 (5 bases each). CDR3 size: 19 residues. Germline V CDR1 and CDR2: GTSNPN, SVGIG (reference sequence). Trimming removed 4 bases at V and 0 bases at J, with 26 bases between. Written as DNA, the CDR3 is TGTGCCTGGATCAGGGACCGCCTTAATGACTGGGAGAGCACAGATACGCAGTATTTT. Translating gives CAWIRDRLNDWESTDTQYF.

CDR3 amino acids: CSASPTELYNEQFF. Written as DNA, the CDR3 is TGCAGTGCTTCACCGACAGAATTATACAATGAGCAGTTCTTC. The chain joins TRBV20-1 to TRBJ2-1, with TRBD1 as a possible D gene (5 bases). The V and J ends lost 5 bases and 4 bases respectively, with 15 bases between them. The CDR3 extends over 14 amino acids. Germline CDR1 reads DFQATT; CDR2 reads SNEGSKA (reference sequence).

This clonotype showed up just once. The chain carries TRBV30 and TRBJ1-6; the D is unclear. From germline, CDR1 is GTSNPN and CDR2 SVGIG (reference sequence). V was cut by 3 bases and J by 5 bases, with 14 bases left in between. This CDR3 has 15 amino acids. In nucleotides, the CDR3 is TGTGCCTGGAGAGAAATCGGCCTAAATAATTCACCCCTCCACTTT. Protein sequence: CAWREIGLNNSPLHF.

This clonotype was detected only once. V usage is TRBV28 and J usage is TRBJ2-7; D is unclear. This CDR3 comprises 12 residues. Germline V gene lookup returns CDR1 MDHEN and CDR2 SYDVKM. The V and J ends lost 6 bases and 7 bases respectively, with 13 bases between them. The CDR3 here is CASRLGRYEQYF. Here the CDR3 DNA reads TGTGCCAGCAGACTCGGCCGATATGAGCAGTACTTC.

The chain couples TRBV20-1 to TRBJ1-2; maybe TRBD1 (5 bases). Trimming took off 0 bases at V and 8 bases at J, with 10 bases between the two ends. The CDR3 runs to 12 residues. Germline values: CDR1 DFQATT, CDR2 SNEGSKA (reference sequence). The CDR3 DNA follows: TGCAGTGCTAGAGATCTGGGGGACGGCTACACCTTC. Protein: CSARDLGDGYTF.

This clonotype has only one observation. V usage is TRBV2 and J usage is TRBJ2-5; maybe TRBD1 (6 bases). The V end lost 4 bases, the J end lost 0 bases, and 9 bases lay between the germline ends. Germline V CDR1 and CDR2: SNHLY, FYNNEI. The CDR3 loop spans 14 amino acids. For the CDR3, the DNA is TGTGCCAGCAGTGCAGGGGTTTACCAAGAGACCCAGTACTTC. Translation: CASSAGVYQETQYF.

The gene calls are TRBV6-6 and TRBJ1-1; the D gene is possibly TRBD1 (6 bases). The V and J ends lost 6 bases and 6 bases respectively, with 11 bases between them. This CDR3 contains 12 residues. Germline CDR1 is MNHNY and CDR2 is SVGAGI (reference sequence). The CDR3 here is CASSLTGPEAFF. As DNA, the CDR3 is TGTGCCAGCAGCCTTACAGGGCCTGAAGCTTTCTTT.

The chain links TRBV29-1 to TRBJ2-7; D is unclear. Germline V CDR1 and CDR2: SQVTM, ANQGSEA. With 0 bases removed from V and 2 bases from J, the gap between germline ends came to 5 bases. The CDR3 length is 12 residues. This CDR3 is CSVEDGPYEQYF. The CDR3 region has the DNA TGCAGCGTTGAAGATGGACCCTACGAGCAGTACTTC.

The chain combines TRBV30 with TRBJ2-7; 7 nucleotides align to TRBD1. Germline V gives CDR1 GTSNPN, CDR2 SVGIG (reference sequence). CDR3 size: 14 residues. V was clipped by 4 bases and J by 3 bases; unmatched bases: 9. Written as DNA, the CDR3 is TGTGCCTGGAATCCGGGACAGACGATCTACGAGCAGTACTTC. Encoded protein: CAWNPGQTIYEQYF.

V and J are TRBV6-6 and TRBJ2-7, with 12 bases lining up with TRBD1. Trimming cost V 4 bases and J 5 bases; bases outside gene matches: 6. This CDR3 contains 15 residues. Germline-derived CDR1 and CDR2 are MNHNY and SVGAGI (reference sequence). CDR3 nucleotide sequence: TGTGCCAGCAGTTCGCCGGGGACAGGGGGCGACGAGCAGTACTTC. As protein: CASSSPGTGGDEQYF.

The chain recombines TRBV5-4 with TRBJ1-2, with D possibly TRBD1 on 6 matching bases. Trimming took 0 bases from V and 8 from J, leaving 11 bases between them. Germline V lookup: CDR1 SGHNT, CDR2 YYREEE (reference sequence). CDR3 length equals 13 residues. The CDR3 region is CASSLEGGSGYTF. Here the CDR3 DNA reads TGTGCCAGCAGCTTGGAAGGGGGTTCGGGCTACACCTTC.

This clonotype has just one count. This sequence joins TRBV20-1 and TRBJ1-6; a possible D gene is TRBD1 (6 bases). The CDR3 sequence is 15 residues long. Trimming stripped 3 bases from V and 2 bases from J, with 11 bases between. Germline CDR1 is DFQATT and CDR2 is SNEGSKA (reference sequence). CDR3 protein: CSASYRAAYNSPLHF. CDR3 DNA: TGCAGTGCTAGCTACAGGGCGGCCTATAATTCACCCCTCCACTTT.

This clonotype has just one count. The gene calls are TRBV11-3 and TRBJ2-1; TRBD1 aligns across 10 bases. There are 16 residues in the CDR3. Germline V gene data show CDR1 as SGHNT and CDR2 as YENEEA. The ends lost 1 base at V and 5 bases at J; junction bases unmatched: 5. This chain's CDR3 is CASSLGGQGINNEQFF. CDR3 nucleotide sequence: TGTGCCAGCAGCTTAGGGGGACAGGGGATAAACAATGAGCAGTTCTTC.